The clone carrying this T cell receptor beta chain has ten or more counts. What it binds is not known. PCR was performed a second time for roughly 6 to 12 cycles using a sample-barcoded 5' primer and a J-beta primer mix. TCRdb reprocessed the 5' RACE reads via MiXCR and lists one record per CDR3 protein. The sample comprises about 730,000 distinct CDR3 sequences, roughly 41% of which are singletons, and 20% to 25% rests with the top ten. The data belong to a study of blood T cells in healthy people across ages. As for the study in general: Per two T cells, about one barcoded beta molecule was captured through template switching.

The study's findings and limits: Naive T cell percentage and TCR beta diversity correlated strongly. A greater number of naive CD4+ cells and higher diversity distinguished long-lived donors from aged donors.

Unmatched junction bases numbered 5, after V lost 2 bases and J lost 2 bases. The CDR3 runs 17 residues. CDR1 is MGHRA, CDR2 YSYEKL, per germline. The sequence was collected from a woman aged 60-70 years in good health. The sequencing input was blood. This chain uses TRBV4-1 with TRBJ2-5, with 13 bases fitting TRBD2. CDR3 sequence (DNA): TGCGCCAGCAGCCAATCTACTAGCGGGGGGGAACAAGAGACCCAGTACTTC. Its protein is CASSQSTSGGEQETQYF.